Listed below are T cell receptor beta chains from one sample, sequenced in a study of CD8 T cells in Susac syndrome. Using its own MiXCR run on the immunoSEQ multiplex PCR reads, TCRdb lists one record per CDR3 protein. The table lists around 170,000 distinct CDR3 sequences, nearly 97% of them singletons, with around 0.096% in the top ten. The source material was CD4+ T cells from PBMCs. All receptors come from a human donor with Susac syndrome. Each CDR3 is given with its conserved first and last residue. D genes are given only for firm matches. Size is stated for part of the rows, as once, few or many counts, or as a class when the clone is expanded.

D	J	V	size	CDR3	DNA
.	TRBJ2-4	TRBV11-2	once	CASSPRVQLAKNIQYF	TGTGCCAGCAGCCCGAGGGTGCAACTAGCCAAAAACATTCAGTACTTC
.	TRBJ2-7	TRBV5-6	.	CASSPRLGNPQIYEQYF	TGTGCCAGCAGCCCCCGCTTGGGCAATCCCCAGATTTACGAGCAGTACTTC
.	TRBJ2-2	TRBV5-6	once	CASSFTKSDTGELFF	TGTGCCAGCAGCTTTACTAAGTCGGACACCGGGGAGCTGTTTTTT
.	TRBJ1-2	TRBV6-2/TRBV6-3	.	CASTQGTDGYTF	TGTGCCAGCACGCAGGGCACGGATGGCTACACCTTC
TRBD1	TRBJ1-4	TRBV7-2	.	CASSPQGAHEKLFF	TGTGCCAGCAGTCCACAGGGGGCGCATGAAAAACTGTTTTTT
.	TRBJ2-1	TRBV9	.	CASSPLLGFEQFF	TGTGCCAGCAGCCCCCTTTTGGGGTTTGAGCAGTTCTTC
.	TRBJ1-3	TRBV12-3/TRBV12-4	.	CASSSPGNTIYF	TGTGCCAGCAGTTCCCCGGGAAACACCATATATTTT
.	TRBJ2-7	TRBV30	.	CAWRATPDFGEQYF	TGTGCCTGGAGGGCGACACCGGACTTTGGGGAGCAGTACTTC
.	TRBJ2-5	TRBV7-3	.	CASSHYGRAQETQYF	TGTGCCAGCAGCCACTACGGTAGGGCCCAAGAGACCCAGTACTTC
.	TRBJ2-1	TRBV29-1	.	CSGGNEQFF	TGCAGCGGGGGCAATGAGCAGTTCTTC
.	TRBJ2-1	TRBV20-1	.	CSASRAPNEQFF	TGCAGTGCCAGCCGGGCCCCCAATGAGCAGTTCTTC
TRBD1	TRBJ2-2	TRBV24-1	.	CATSPATGRTAGELFF	TGTGCCACCAGTCCTGCGACAGGGAGAACCGCCGGGGAGCTGTTTTTT
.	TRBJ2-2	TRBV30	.	CAWTGGSTGELFF	TGTGCCTGGACGGGGGGCAGCACCGGGGAGCTGTTTTTT
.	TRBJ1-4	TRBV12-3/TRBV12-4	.	CANTSATNEKLFF	TGTGCCAACACATCCGCAACTAATGAAAAACTGTTTTTT
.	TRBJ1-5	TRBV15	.	CATSRDLQGTGNNQPQHF	TGTGCCACCAGCAGAGACCTACAGGGAACGGGAAACAATCAGCCCCAGCATTTT
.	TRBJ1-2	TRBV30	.	CAWSPTEINYGYTF	TGTGCCTGGAGCCCGACTGAGATTAACTATGGCTACACCTTC
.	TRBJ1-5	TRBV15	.	CATSRDSWDQPQHF	TGTGCCACCAGCAGGGACAGCTGGGATCAGCCCCAGCATTTT
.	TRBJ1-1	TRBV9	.	CASSVSFSNTEAFF	TGTGCCAGCAGCGTATCGTTCAGTAACACTGAAGCTTTCTTT
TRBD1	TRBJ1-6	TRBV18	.	CASSPPGQDNSPLHF	TGTGCCAGCTCACCACCAGGACAGGATAATTCACCCCTCCACTTT
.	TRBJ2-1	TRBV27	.	CASRLGNVAYNEQFF	TGTGCCAGCAGGTTAGGGAACGTGGCCTACAATGAGCAGTTCTTC
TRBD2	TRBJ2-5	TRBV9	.	CASSVATSGGQETQYF	TGTGCCAGCAGCGTAGCTACTAGCGGGGGCCAAGAGACCCAGTACTTC
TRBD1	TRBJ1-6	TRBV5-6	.	CASTRQGANSPLHF	TGTGCCAGCACCAGACAGGGGGCAAATTCACCCCTCCACTTT
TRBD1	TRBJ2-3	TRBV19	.	CASRQGASDTQYF	TGTGCCAGCCGACAGGGTGCGTCAGATACGCAGTATTTT
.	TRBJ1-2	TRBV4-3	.	CASSQTDSFYGYTF	TGCGCCAGCAGCCAGACGGACAGCTTTTATGGCTACACCTTC
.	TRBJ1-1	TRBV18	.	CASSPVIRHNTEAFF	TGTGCCAGCTCACCCGTAATAAGACATAACACTGAAGCTTTCTTT
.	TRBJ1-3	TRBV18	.	CASSPDRQAPGNTIYF	TGTGCCAGCTCACCAGACCGACAGGCCCCTGGAAACACCATATATTTT
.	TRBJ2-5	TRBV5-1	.	CASSLSMGRDETQYF	TGCGCCAGCAGCTTGTCAATGGGCCGGGATGAGACCCAGTACTTC
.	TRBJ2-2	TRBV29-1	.	CSVGDATGELFF	TGCAGCGTTGGGGACGCCACCGGGGAGCTGTTTTTT
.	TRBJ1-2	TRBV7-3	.	CASSRTGTGNYGYTF	TGTGCCAGCAGCCGTACCGGGACGGGGAACTATGGCTACACCTTC
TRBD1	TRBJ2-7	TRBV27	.	CASSPETGATYEQYF	TGTGCCAGCAGTCCCGAAACAGGGGCAACCTACGAGCAGTACTTC
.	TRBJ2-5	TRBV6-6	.	CASSYSGVRETQYF	TGTGCCAGCAGTTACTCGGGGGTTCGAGAGACCCAGTACTTC
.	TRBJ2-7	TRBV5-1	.	CASSLWTNPNEQYF	TGCGCCAGCAGCTTGTGGACCAATCCCAACGAGCAGTACTTC
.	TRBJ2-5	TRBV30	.	CAWSVGGFETQYF	TGTGCCTGGAGTGTGGGAGGCTTTGAGACCCAGTACTTC
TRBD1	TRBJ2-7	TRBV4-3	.	CASSQVAGTGRDEQYF	TGCGCCAGCAGCCAAGTCGCGGGGACAGGGAGGGACGAGCAGTACTTC
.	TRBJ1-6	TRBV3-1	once	CASSQDRGTYGDSPLHF	TGTGCCAGCAGCCAAGATCGGGGAACTTATGGGGATTCACCCCTCCACTTT
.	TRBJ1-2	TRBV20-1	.	CSARVSAGWWNGYTF	TGCAGTGCTAGAGTTTCGGCGGGATGGTGGAATGGCTACACCTTC
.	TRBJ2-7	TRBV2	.	CASRRTGTGEQYF	TGTGCCAGCAGGAGGACCGGCACGGGTGAGCAGTACTTC
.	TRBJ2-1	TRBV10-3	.	CAIRDNYNEQFF	TGTGCCATCAGGGACAACTACAATGAGCAGTTCTTC
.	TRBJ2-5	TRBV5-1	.	CASSLGTVVETQYF	TGCGCCAGCAGCTTGGGGACAGTCGTGGAGACCCAGTACTTC
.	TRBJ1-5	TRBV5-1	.	CASSLDLRSNQPQHF	TGCGCCAGCAGCTTGGATCTACGGAGCAATCAGCCCCAGCATTTT
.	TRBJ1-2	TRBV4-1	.	CASSPLSGFDYGYTF	TGCGCCAGCAGCCCATTGTCAGGGTTCGACTATGGCTACACCTTC
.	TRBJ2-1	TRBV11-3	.	CASSPGYPEQFF	TGTGCCAGCAGCCCGGGGTACCCTGAGCAGTTCTTC
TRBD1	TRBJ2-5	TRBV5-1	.	CASSRAGQGPTETQYF	TGCGCCAGCAGCCGCGCCGGACAGGGGCCGACGGAGACCCAGTACTTC
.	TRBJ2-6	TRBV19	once	CASCVSGANVLTF	TGTGCTTCCTGCGTCTCTGGGGCCAACGTCCTGACTTTC
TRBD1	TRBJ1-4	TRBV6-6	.	CASSYGGTVNEKLFF	TGTGCCAGCAGTTATGGCGGGACAGTTAATGAAAAACTGTTTTTT
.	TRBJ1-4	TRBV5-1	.	CASSFIMGTNEKLFF	TGCGCCAGCAGCTTCATTATGGGTACTAATGAAAAACTGTTTTTT
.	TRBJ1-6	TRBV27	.	CAHRTVAGSPLHF	TGTGCCCACCGGACGGTGGCGGGTTCACCCCTCCACTTT
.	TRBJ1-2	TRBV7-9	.	CASSLVGPSGGYTF	TGTGCCAGCAGCTTAGTCGGGCCCTCGGGCGGCTACACCTTC
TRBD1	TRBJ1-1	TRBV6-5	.	CASSRGDRVGTEAFF	TGTGCCAGCAGCCGAGGGGACAGGGTCGGCACTGAAGCTTTCTTT
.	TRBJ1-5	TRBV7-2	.	CASAQTDQPQHF	TGTGCCAGCGCACAGACAGATCAGCCCCAGCATTTT
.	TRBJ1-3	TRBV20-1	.	CSALGFRLSGNTIYF	TGCAGTGCCCTCGGGTTTAGGCTCTCTGGAAACACCATATATTTT
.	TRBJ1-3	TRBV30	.	CAWSASSGNTIYF	TGTGCCTGGAGTGCCTCGTCTGGAAACACCATATATTTT
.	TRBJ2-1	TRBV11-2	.	CASSLLVHIYNEQFF	TGTGCCAGCAGCTTACTTGTCCACATATACAATGAGCAGTTCTTC
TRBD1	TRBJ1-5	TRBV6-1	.	CASSPGQGAGNQPQHF	TGTGCCAGCAGCCCGGGACAGGGGGCGGGCAATCAGCCCCAGCATTTT
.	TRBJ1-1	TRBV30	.	CAYRGFVNTEAFF	TGTGCCTACCGGGGTTTCGTAAACACTGAAGCTTTCTTT